What follows are 13 T cell receptor beta chains derived from one specimen sequenced in a study of beta chain features in type 1 diabetes. Isolated RNA was reverse transcribed in full, so expressed TCRB transcripts were sequenced. Sequenced by immunoSEQ multiplex PCR; TCRdb stores in-frame clones only, minus some. The data contain 150,000 to 160,000 clones, 11% of them singletons. The specimen was central memory CD4+ T cells from blood. These receptors all come from a man aged 18 to 30 in good health.

This clone has just a few counts. The chain joins TRBV30 to TRBJ2-7; D ambiguous. Germline V gives CDR1 GTSNPN, CDR2 SVGIG (reference sequence). The CDR3 is 13 residues long. V lost 2 bases and J 2 bases, leaving 10 bases between the germline ends. In nucleotides, the CDR3 is TGTGCCTGGAGTATAACCACGCCCTACGAGCAGTACTTC. Its protein is CAWSITTPYEQYF.

This clone has more than one count but fewer than ten. The chain recombines TRBV4-1 with TRBJ2-3; a weak D match, TRBD1 (5 bases). This CDR3 has 15 residues. V was shortened by 1 base and J by 5 bases, with 13 bases between the two germline ends. Germline CDR1 and CDR2: MGHRA and YSYEKL. The CDR3 spells CASSQVTRDRDTQYF. In DNA form, the CDR3 reads TGCGCCAGCAGCCAAGTAACCAGGGATAGAGATACGCAGTATTTT.

This clone was counted between two and nine times. The sample carries other DNA sequences with the same CDR3. The V gene is TRBV29-1, the J gene TRBJ2-4, with D tentatively TRBD2 (6 bases). The CDR3 spans 16 residues. CDR1 and CDR2 (germline): SQVTM, ANQGSEA. The ends were cut back, 2 bases at V and 0 bases at J, with 14 bases in the middle. The CDR3 coding sequence is TGCAGCGTTGAATTCCAGCGGGTGGGAGCCAAAAACATTCAGTACTTC. Translating gives CSVEFQRVGAKNIQYF.

This clone occurred a few times. The gene calls are TRBV6-5 and TRBJ2-5; no definite D call. The CDR3 covers 14 residues. The V gene lost 2 bases and the J gene lost 1 base, with 8 bases spanning the gap. Germline CDR1 reads MNHEY; CDR2 reads SVGAGI. CDR3 region: CASSYGHAQETQYF. DNA of the CDR3: TGTGCCAGCAGTTACGGGCATGCCCAAGAGACCCAGTACTTC.

This clone was recorded a few times. The V call is TRBV29-1, the J call TRBJ2-2; TRBD1 matches at 7 bases. The CDR3 extends over 15 amino acids. In germline, CDR1 is SQVTM, CDR2 ANQGSEA. This CDR3 reads CTHPYRGLNTGELFF. Written as DNA, the CDR3 is TGCACTCACCCCTACAGGGGCCTCAACACCGGGGAGCTGTTTTTT.

This clone was seen more than once but under ten times. V and J are TRBV27 and TRBJ2-5; 9 bases agree with TRBD1. The CDR3 spans 14 residues. The V gene's germline CDR1 is MNHEY and CDR2 SMNVEV (reference sequence). V lost 6 bases to trimming and J lost 5 bases; unmatched junction nucleotides: 7. The CDR3 reads CASSLDRGLETQYF. The CDR3, as DNA: TGTGCCAGCAGCCTGGACAGGGGACTGGAGACCCAGTACTTC.

In this sample, this clone turned up a few times. The chain carries TRBV15 and TRBJ2-5; D is uncertain. This CDR3 contains 12 residues. V was pared by 1 base and J by 5 bases, with 5 bases between. Germline CDR1 LNHNV, CDR2 YYDKDF (reference sequence). This chain's CDR3 is CATSRVAETQYF. In nucleotides, the CDR3 is TGTGCCACCAGCAGAGTTGCGGAGACCCAGTACTTC.

The chain couples TRBV30 to TRBJ1-1; D call uncertain. This CDR3 is built from 12 residues. CDR1 and CDR2 from the germline V gene are GTSNPN and SVGIG (reference sequence). V was shortened by 2 bases and J by 5 bases, with 9 bases between the two germline ends. CDR3 region: CAWSPVGTEAFF. Written as DNA, the CDR3 is TGTGCCTGGAGTCCCGTGGGGACTGAAGCTTTCTTT. The whole variable domain, filled in from reference TRBV30 and TRBJ1-1, reads SQTIHQWPATLVQPVGSPLSLECTVEGTSNPNLYWYRQAAGRGLQLLFYSVGIGQISSEVPQNLSASRPQDRQFILSSKKLLLSDSGFYLCAWSPVGTEAFFGQGTRLTVV.

This clone occurred a few times. The chain has TRBV18 and TRBJ2-2; D is ambiguous. The V gene's germline CDR1 is KGHSH and CDR2 LQKENI. V gave up 0 bases and J gave up 7 bases, with 15 bases separating them. The CDR3 has 16 amino acids. The CDR3 loop reads CASSPPSVPRSGELFF. DNA of the CDR3: TGTGCCAGCTCACCACCGTCAGTCCCACGCAGCGGGGAGCTGTTTTTT.

This clone was picked up a small number of times. The chain is built from TRBV30 and TRBJ1-1, with D possibly being TRBD1 (6 bases). Germline V CDR1 and CDR2: GTSNPN, SVGIG (reference sequence). V lost 4 bases to trimming and J lost 0 bases, with 9 bases between them. The length of the CDR3 is 13 residues. The CDR3 DNA sequence: TGTGCCTGGACTGACAGGATGAACACTGAAGCTTTCTTT. Its translation is CAWTDRMNTEAFF.

This clone was seen a single time. The genes are TRBV27 and TRBJ2-4; D uncertain. Germline assignment: CDR1 MNHEY and CDR2 SMNVEV (reference sequence). The CDR3 sequence is 13 residues long. Trimming left V 6 bases short and J 7 bases short, with 13 bases between. CDR3 sequence: CASRAGHRNIQYF. CDR3 DNA: TGTGCCAGCAGGGCCGGCCATCGGAACATTCAGTACTTC.

This chain joins TRBV4-1 and TRBJ2-6, with 7 bases aligning to TRBD2. V dropped 1 base and J dropped 1; count of bases not matched to a gene: 1. The CDR3 spans 16 residues. Germline CDR1 and CDR2: MGHRA and YSYEKL. The CDR3 loop is CASSQAGGSGANVLTF. In nucleotides, the CDR3 is TGCGCCAGCAGCCAAGCGGGGGGTTCTGGGGCCAACGTCCTGACTTTC.

In its sample, this clone was seen many times. This chain joins TRBV10-3 and TRBJ2-1; D ambiguous. The CDR3 has 14 amino acids. Deletions cut 8 bases from V and 0 bases from J, with 11 bases between. Germline CDR1 is ENHRY and CDR2 is SYGVKD. This CDR3 is CAIGIQSSYNEQFF. Here the CDR3 DNA reads TGTGCCATCGGAATACAGAGCTCCTACAATGAGCAGTTCTTC.